This T cell receptor (beta chain) originates from a study of control samples from healthy donors and cancer patients. Unmatched junction bases numbered 6, after V lost 6 bases and J lost 3 bases. Germline loops: CDR1 MNHEY, CDR2 SMNVEV (reference sequence). The CDR3 runs to 14 residues. The assay was immunoSEQ multiplex PCR, and TCRdb's table has in-frame clones only and misses some. The table includes about 100,000 clones, about 90% detected once. Specimen: blood. This TCR derives from a woman aged 45-60 years in good health. The chain combines TRBV27 with TRBJ1-2; 8 bases are a match to TRBD1. As DNA, the CDR3 is TGTGCCAGCAGGAGACAGGGGCCGGACTATGGCTACACCTTC. Translating it yields CASRRQGPDYGYTF.